This T cell receptor (beta chain) was captured in a study of T-cell reconstitution after alpha-beta-depleted transplantation in children. Findings and limits, study-wide: Expanded graft clones, several hundred of them, were reportedly the source of alpha-beta T cells about two months after transplant. Day-60 TCRbeta diversity that was high in some patients was derived from surviving recipient T cells and thymic progenitors. A year post-transplant, T-cell counts and diversity derived mostly from newly produced T cells.

Preparation of the TCRbeta library was carried out with unique molecular identifiers. MiXCR, applied by TCRdb to the PCR reads, yields one record per CDR3 protein. The table includes approximately 110,000 distinct CDR3 sequences, under 30% detected once. This CDR3 has 16 amino acids. V dropped 0 bases and J dropped 3; count of bases not matched to a gene: 8. The germline V gene encodes CDR1 DFQATT and CDR2 SNEGSKA (reference sequence). This clonotype was picked up many times. Antigen specificity is unknown. V gene TRBV20-1 combines with J gene TRBJ2-7; TRBD1 matches 10 bases. This receptor was obtained from a male patient aged 2-15 years who had a stem cell transplant for chronic granulomatous disease, so the T cells may come from the graft donor. The starting material was PBMCs, mostly from graft donor cells, obtained 180 days after TCRalphabeta/CD19-depleted stem cell transplant. The CDR3 sequence: CSARDSRDRGFYEQYF. CDR3 coding DNA: TGCAGTGCTAGAGATTCCCGGGACAGGGGATTCTACGAGCAGTACTTC.